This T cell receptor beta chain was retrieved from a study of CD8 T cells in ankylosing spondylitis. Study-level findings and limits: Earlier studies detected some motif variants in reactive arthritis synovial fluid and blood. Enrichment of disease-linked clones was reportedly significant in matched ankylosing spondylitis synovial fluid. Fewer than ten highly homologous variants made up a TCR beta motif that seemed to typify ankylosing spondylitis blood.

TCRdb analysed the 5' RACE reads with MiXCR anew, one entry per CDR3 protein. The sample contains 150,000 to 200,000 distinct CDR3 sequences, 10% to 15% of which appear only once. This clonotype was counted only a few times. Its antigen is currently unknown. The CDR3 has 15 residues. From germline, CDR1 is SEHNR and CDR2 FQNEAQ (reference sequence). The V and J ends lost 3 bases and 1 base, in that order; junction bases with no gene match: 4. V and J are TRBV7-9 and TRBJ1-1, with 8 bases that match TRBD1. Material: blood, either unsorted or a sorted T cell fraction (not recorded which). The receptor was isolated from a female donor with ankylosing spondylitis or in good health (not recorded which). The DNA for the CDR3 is TGTGCCAGCAGCTTGAGCGGGACAGGGAACACTGAAGCTTTCTTT. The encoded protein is CASSLSGTGNTEAFF.